These 30 T cell receptor beta chains share one sample of origin, sequenced in a study of T cell repertoires in cytomegalovirus infection. Their cognate antigens are unknown. One entry per CDR3 protein results from TCRdb running MiXCR on the reads. The sample includes 900,000 to 950,000 distinct CDR3 sequences, about 33% of them seen just once. Specimen: cultured CD8+ T cells from PBMCs, collected from culture after CMV antigen stimulation. The receptors stem from a human donor in good health (CMV status not recorded). Some clones in this sample may be carry-over from other donors' samples.

At least ten counts were recorded for this clonotype. Here the CDR3 reads CASSPSASSYNEQFF. CDR3 sequence (DNA): TGTGCCAGCAGCCCTAGCGCGAGCTCCTACAATGAGCAGTTCTTC. The V call is TRBV7-6, the J call TRBJ2-1, with a possible D match to TRBD2 (6 bases). The germline V and J ends were trimmed by 5 bases and 0 bases, with 11 bases remaining between them. Germline V gene data show CDR1 as SGHVS and CDR2 as FNYEAQ. CDR3 length equals 15 residues.

The rearrangement links TRBV5-4 to TRBJ2-2; 8 bases agree with TRBD2. Germline assignment: CDR1 SGHNT and CDR2 YYREEE (reference sequence). V dropped 1 base and J dropped 4; count of bases not matched to a gene: 3. The CDR3 is 15 residues long. CDR3: CASSLRGGPTGELFF. The CDR3 bases are TGTGCCAGCAGCTTGCGGGGGGGGCCCACCGGGGAGCTGTTTTTT.

V gene TRBV27 combines with J gene TRBJ1-2; D unclear. This CDR3 contains 13 residues. Germline loops: CDR1 MNHEY, CDR2 SMNVEV (reference sequence). Trimming took off 5 bases at V and 6 bases at J, with 13 bases between the two ends. The CDR3 DNA follows: TGTGCCAGCAGTCGGTCCCCTCAGCATGGCTACACCTTC. Translation gives CASSRSPQHGYTF.

This clonotype was seen at least ten times. CDR3 nucleotide sequence: TGTGCCAGCAGCTTGGGCCCGGCAACTAATGAAAAACTGTTTTTT. Its translation is CASSLGPATNEKLFF. This chain connects TRBV7-9 to TRBJ1-4; D is uncertain. V was cut by 3 bases and J by 0 bases, with 8 bases left in between. Germline loops: CDR1 SEHNR, CDR2 FQNEAQ (reference sequence). This CDR3 has 15 amino acids.

In this sample, this clonotype turned up a few times. The chain employs TRBV19 and TRBJ1-5, with D maybe TRBD1 (6 bases). Germline V gene data show CDR1 as LNHDA and CDR2 as SQIVND (reference sequence). V lost 10 bases to trimming and J lost 5 bases, with 18 bases between them. The CDR3 has 14 residues. The CDR3: CATSSGDTYQPQHF. The CDR3 bases are TGTGCCACTTCCTCCGGGGACACCTATCAGCCCCAGCATTTT.

The chain uses TRBV6-1 and TRBJ1-2, with D unclear. The V gene lost 1 base and the J gene lost 7 bases, with 16 bases spanning the gap. Germline CDR1 is MNHNS and CDR2 is SASEGT. This CDR3 region has 15 residues. The CDR3 region is CASSEESPDIFGYTF. The CDR3 DNA follows: TGTGCCAGCAGTGAAGAGTCCCCCGACATCTTTGGCTACACCTTC.

This sequence joins TRBV28 and TRBJ2-7; 8 bases are a match to TRBD1. V was pared by 3 bases and J by 3 bases, with 7 bases of the junction left unmatched. From germline, CDR1 is MDHEN and CDR2 SYDVKM. The CDR3 is 15 amino acids. The CDR3 bases are TGTGCCAGCAGTTTTGCGGACAGGGCGTTCTACGAGCAGTACGTC. Translation: CASSFADRAFYEQYV.

The chain couples TRBV6-1 to TRBJ1-1; unclear D gene. The CDR3 is made up of 14 amino acids. Between the trimmed V and J ends, which lost 2 bases and 8 bases, there was a span of 15 bases. Germline CDR1 MNHNS, CDR2 SASEGT. Here the CDR3 DNA reads TGTGCCAGCAGTGAAAGCCTTCTTTCGGGGGAAGCTTTCTTT. Protein sequence: CASSESLLSGEAFF.

The rearrangement uses TRBV7-3 and TRBJ2-5, with a tentative D call TRBD2 (5 bases). The V gene lost 3 bases and the J gene lost 5 bases, with 10 bases spanning the gap. Germline CDR1 reads SGHTA; CDR2 reads FQGTGA. The CDR3 has 13 residues. The CDR3 nucleotides are TGTGCCAGCAGCTTTAACGGGGAGGAGACCCAGTACTTC. It specifies CASSFNGEETQYF.

This chain connects TRBV10-2 to TRBJ2-3, with TRBD2 matching 8 bases. Germline lookup yields CDR1 WSHSY and CDR2 SAAADI. Trimming removed 2 bases from V and 2 bases from J; junction bases left unmatched: 3. The CDR3 length is 15 residues. CDR3 nucleotides: TGCGCCAGCAGTGAGGCGGGGGGCTTCACAGATACGCAGTATTTT. This codes for CASSEAGGFTDTQYF.

The chain has TRBV4-1 and TRBJ2-1; 8 bases are shared with TRBD2. V gave up 2 bases and J gave up 7 bases; unmatched junction bases: 7. CDR1 and CDR2 (germline): MGHRA, YSYEKL. The CDR3 totals 15 residues. The CDR3 sequence: CASSQSTGGANEQFF. CDR3 coding DNA: TGCGCCAGCAGCCAATCAACGGGGGGGGCAAATGAGCAGTTCTTC.

The chain carries TRBV2 and TRBJ2-1; 10 bases agree with TRBD2. The CDR3 spans 21 residues. Germline assignment: CDR1 SNHLY and CDR2 FYNNEI. The V and J ends lost 4 bases and 3 bases, in that order; junction bases with no gene match: 21. Here the CDR3 reads CASSGPGSGGAPESLYNEQFF. CDR3 sequence (DNA): TGTGCCAGCAGTGGGCCTGGAAGCGGGGGGGCCCCCGAAAGTCTCTACAATGAGCAGTTCTTC.

The chain combines TRBV20-1 with TRBJ1-2; perhaps TRBD1 as D (5 bases). The CDR3 loop spans 14 amino acids. Trimming stripped 2 bases from V and 4 bases from J, with 14 bases between. Germline V gene data show CDR1 as DFQATT and CDR2 as SNEGSKA (reference sequence). CDR3 amino acids: CSARSSREGYGYTF. The CDR3 coding sequence is TGCAGTGCTAGATCGAGCAGGGAGGGCTATGGCTACACCTTC.

This clonotype was detected only a few times. The chain carries TRBV6-5 and TRBJ2-5; 9 nucleotides agree with TRBD2. The CDR3 consists of 16 residues. V was pared by 2 bases and J by 1 base, with 5 bases of the junction left unmatched. CDR1 is MNHEY and CDR2 is SVGAGI in the germline V gene. The CDR3 loop is CASSYGQRGVQETQYF. CDR3 coding DNA: TGTGCCAGCAGTTACGGACAGCGGGGGGTCCAAGAGACCCAGTACTTC.

The V and J genes are TRBV4-1 and TRBJ2-3; 14 bases fit TRBD2. Germline V gene lookup returns CDR1 MGHRA and CDR2 YSYEKL. The V and J ends lost 2 bases and 0 bases, in that order; junction bases with no gene match: 4. The CDR3 totals 18 residues. In nucleotides, the CDR3 is TGCGCCAGCAGCCAATGGACTAGCGGGGGGACTAGCACAGATACGCAGTATTTT. Residues: CASSQWTSGGTSTDTQYF.

The chain carries TRBV6-1 and TRBJ2-7, with D possibly being TRBD1 or TRBD2 (5 bases each). This CDR3 has 14 amino acids. Germline loops: CDR1 MNHNS, CDR2 SASEGT. V lost 8 bases and J 2 bases, leaving 16 bases between the germline ends. The CDR3 DNA reads as TGTGCCAGCTGGGACGGATCAAGAGCCTACGAGCAGTACTTC. Protein: CASWDGSRAYEQYF.

This clonotype was counted at least ten times. This sequence joins TRBV7-2 and TRBJ1-1; 9 nucleotides agree with TRBD1. The ends lost 6 bases at V and 4 bases at J; junction bases unmatched: 6. The length of the CDR3 is 14 residues. Per germline, CDR1 SGHTA and CDR2 FQGNSA. CDR3 sequence reads: CASRPVTGGTEAFF. DNA for the CDR3: TGTGCCAGCAGACCTGTGACAGGGGGCACTGAAGCTTTCTTT.

Of note for this clonotype: One end of the junction does not line up with germline, which may come from a read error. The gene calls are TRBV7-3 and TRBJ2-1; 10 bases fit TRBD2. There are 15 residues in the CDR3. Germline V gene sequence: CDR1 SGHTA, CDR2 FQGTGA. The CDR3 region is CANSLTASGGNEQFF. The CDR3 DNA is TGTGCCAACAGCTTAACGGCTAGCGGGGGCAATGAGCAGTTCTTC.

Here the CDR3 reads CASSPEAREAFF. The CDR3 DNA follows: TGTGCCAGCAGTCCCGAGGCGCGGGAAGCTTTCTTT. The chain uses TRBV12-3 or TRBV12-4 and TRBJ1-1; D gene unclear. The ends were cut back, 5 bases at V and 8 bases at J, with 12 bases in the middle. The CDR3 spans 12 residues.

The table lists this clonotype with a few counts. The V call is TRBV27, the J call TRBJ1-1, with TRBD1 matching over 9 bases. The germline gives CDR1 MNHEY, CDR2 SMNVEV (reference sequence). J was trimmed by 1 base and V by 6 bases; bases with no gene match: 12. This CDR3 region has 17 residues. In DNA, the CDR3 is TGTGCCAGCAGGAAGGGACAGGGAATCGACCGGAACACTGAAGCTTTCTTT. It is translated as CASRKGQGIDRNTEAFF.

This clonotype has a handful of counts. This chain joins TRBV7-8 and TRBJ2-1, with TRBD2 as a possible D gene (7 bases). The CDR3 extends over 17 amino acids. Germline assignment: CDR1 SGHVS and CDR2 FQNEAQ. V was shortened by 4 bases and J by 0 bases, with 16 bases between the two germline ends. As DNA, the CDR3 is TGTGCCAGCAGCTCGGCCCGGGGGGCCGGCTCCTACAATGAGCAGTTCTTC. Its translation: CASSSARGAGSYNEQFF. The full variable domain, completed using reference TRBV7-8 and TRBJ2-1, is GAGVSQSPRYKVAKRGQDVALRCDPISGHVSLFWYQQALGQGPEFLTYFQNEAQLDKSGLPSDRFFAERPEGSVSTLKIQRTQQEDSAVYLCASSSARGAGSYNEQFFGPGTRLTVL.

The chain links TRBV7-3 to TRBJ2-7, with D possibly being TRBD1 or TRBD2 (5 bases each). Trimming removed 6 bases from V and 3 bases from J, with 12 bases in between. The CDR3 loop spans 13 amino acids. From germline, CDR1 is SGHTA and CDR2 FQGTGA. DNA of the CDR3: TGTGCCAGCAGGAGGGATGGGGGCTACGAGCAGTACTTC. This sequence encodes CASRRDGGYEQYF.

The CDR3 DNA reads TGCGCCAGCTCTCCGAGGAGGACTCCTCCCACAGATACGCAGTATTTT. It is translated as CASSPRRTPPTDTQYF. The genes are TRBV10-1 and TRBJ2-3; a possible D gene is TRBD2 (5 bases). With 8 bases removed from V and 2 bases from J, the gap between germline ends came to 20 bases. Germline V gene sequence: CDR1 WNHNN, CDR2 SYGVQD (reference sequence). This CDR3 is built from 16 residues.

This chain connects TRBV14 to TRBJ1-1; D may be TRBD1 (5 bases). Deletions cut 7 bases from V and 6 bases from J, with 15 bases between. CDR1 and CDR2 (germline): SGHDN, FVKESK. CDR3 length: 13 residues. The CDR3 coding sequence is TGTGCCAGCAAGGATTCCCTACAGGCTGAAGCTTTCTTT. Translation: CASKDSLQAEAFF.

This clonotype was detected only a few times. The rearrangement joins TRBV7-2 to TRBJ2-2; 10 bases align to TRBD1. This CDR3 is 19 amino acids long. Germline values: CDR1 SGHTA, CDR2 FQGNSA. Unmatched junction bases numbered 11, after V lost 1 base and J lost 3 bases. CDR3 nucleotide sequence: TGTGCCAGCAGCTTAGTATATAACGCCGGGACAGGGGACACCGGGGAGCTGTTTTTT. As protein: CASSLVYNAGTGDTGELFF.

This clonotype was seen more than once but under ten times. The chain is built from TRBV6-2 or TRBV6-3 and TRBJ2-5; TRBD1 might be the D (5 bases). The germline V gene encodes CDR1 MNHEY and CDR2 SVGEGT. V dropped 9 bases and J dropped 1 base, with 12 bases sitting between them. The CDR3 loop spans 13 amino acids. CDR3 DNA: TGTGCCAGTCCAGGGTCAATCCAAGAGACCCAGTACTTC. This codes for CASPGSIQETQYF.

This clonotype showed up just a few times. This sequence joins TRBV24-1 and TRBJ2-6; D gene ambiguous. Per germline, CDR1 KGHDR and CDR2 SFDVKD. Trimming removed 3 bases at V and 1 base at J, with 18 bases between. The CDR3 spans 19 residues. The CDR3 DNA follows: TGTGCCACCAGTGATGGGGATTTCTACACCAGTTCTGGGGCCAACGTCCTGACTTTC. Its translation: CATSDGDFYTSSGANVLTF.

The chain employs TRBV5-4 and TRBJ2-1; 7 bases match TRBD1. V trimming: 5 bases; J trimming: 6 bases; junction bases outside the gene matches: 17. The CDR3 sequence is 17 residues long. The germline V gene encodes CDR1 SGHNT and CDR2 YYREEE (reference sequence). CDR3 protein: CASSLPGTVSPRNEQFF. The CDR3 DNA sequence: TGTGCCAGCAGTCTCCCTGGGACAGTGTCCCCCCGCAATGAGCAGTTCTTC.

The rearrangement links TRBV5-1 to TRBJ2-3; D tentatively fits TRBD1 or TRBD2 (6 bases each). The CDR3 has 16 amino acids. Trimming removed 4 bases at V and 2 bases at J, with 17 bases between. Germline lookup yields CDR1 SGHRS and CDR2 YFSETQ. The CDR3 protein is CASSAPGAQFTDTQYF. The DNA of the CDR3 is TGCGCCAGCAGCGCCCCGGGGGCTCAATTCACAGATACGCAGTATTTT.

This clonotype was picked up many times. The rearrangement joins TRBV19 to TRBJ2-5; no clear D gene. Trimming shortened V by 3 bases and J by 5 bases, and 19 bases separated the two germline ends. The CDR3 contains 16 residues. Germline V gene sequence: CDR1 LNHDA, CDR2 SQIVND (reference sequence). CDR3 residues: CASSIPGPIGGETQYF. Here the CDR3 DNA reads TGTGCCAGTAGTATCCCCGGGCCGATTGGCGGTGAGACCCAGTACTTC.